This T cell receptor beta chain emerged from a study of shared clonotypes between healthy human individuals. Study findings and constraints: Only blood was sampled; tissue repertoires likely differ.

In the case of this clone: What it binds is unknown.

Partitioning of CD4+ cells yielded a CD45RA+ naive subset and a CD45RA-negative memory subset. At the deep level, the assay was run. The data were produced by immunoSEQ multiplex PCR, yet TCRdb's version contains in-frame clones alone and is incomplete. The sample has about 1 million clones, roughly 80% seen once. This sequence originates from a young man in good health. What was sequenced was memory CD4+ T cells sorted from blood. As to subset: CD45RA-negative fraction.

The CDR3, as DNA: TGTGCCAGCAGCTTAGTCGGCCCTTGGGGAGATACGCAGTATTTT. Amino acid sequence: CASSLVGPWGDTQYF. J is TRBJ2-3 and V is TRBV7-8; the D is unclear. CDR1 is SGHVS and CDR2 is FQNEAQ in the germline V gene. The CDR3 has 15 residues. Trimming stripped 1 base from V and 5 bases from J, with 13 bases between.